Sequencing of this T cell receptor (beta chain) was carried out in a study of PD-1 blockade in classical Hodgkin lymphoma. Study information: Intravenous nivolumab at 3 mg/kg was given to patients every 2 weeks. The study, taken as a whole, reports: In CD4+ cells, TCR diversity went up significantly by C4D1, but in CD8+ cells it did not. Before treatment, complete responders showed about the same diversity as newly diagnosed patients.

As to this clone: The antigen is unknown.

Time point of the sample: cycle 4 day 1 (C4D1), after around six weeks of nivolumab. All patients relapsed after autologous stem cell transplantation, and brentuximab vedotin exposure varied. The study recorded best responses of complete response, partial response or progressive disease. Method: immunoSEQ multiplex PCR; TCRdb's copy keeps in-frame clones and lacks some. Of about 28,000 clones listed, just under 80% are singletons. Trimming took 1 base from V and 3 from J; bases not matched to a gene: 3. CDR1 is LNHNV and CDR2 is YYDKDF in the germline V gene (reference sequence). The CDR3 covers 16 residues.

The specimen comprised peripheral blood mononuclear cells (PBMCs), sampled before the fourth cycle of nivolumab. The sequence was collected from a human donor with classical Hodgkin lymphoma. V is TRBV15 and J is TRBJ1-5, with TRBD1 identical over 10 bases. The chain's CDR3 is CATSRVTGGNNQPQHF. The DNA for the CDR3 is TGTGCCACCAGCAGAGTGACAGGGGGCAACAATCAGCCCCAGCATTTT.